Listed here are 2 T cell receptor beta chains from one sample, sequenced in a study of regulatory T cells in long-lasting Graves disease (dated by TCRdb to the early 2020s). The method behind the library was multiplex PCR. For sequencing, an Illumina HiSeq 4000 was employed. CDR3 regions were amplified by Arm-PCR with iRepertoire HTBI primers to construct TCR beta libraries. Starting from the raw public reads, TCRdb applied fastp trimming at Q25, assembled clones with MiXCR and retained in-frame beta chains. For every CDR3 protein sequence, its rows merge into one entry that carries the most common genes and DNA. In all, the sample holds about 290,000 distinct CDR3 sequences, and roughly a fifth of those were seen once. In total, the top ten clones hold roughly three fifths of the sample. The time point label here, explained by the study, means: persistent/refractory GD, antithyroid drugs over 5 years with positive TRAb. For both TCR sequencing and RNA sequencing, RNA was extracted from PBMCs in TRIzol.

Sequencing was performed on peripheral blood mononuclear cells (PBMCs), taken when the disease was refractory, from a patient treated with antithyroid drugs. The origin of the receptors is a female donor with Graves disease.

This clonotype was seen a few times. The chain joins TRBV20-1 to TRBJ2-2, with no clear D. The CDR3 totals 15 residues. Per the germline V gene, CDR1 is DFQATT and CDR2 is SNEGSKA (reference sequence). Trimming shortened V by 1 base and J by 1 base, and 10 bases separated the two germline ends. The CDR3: CSARVGQQNTGELFF. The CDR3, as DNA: TGCAGTGCTAGAGTCGGCCAGCAGAACACCGGGGAGCTGTTTTTT.

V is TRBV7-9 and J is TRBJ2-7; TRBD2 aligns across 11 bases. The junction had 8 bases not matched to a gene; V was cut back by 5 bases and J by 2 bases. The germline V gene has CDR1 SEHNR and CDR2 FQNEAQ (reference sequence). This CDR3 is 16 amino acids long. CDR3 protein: CASSPRPGLAAYEQYF. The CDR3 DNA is TGTGCCAGCAGCCCCCGACCGGGACTAGCGGCCTACGAGCAGTACTTC.